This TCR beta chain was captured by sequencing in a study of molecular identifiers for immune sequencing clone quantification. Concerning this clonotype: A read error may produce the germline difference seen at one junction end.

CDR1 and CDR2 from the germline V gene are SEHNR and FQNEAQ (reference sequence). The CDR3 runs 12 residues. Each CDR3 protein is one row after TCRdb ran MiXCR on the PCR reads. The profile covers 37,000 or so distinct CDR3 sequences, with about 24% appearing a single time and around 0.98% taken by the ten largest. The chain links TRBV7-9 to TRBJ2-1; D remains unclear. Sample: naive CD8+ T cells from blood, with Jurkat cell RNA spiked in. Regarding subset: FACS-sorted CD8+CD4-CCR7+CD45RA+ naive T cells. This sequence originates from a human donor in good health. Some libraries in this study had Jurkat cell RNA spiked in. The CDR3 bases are TGTGCCGGCAGCTTACTGTACAATGAGCAGTTCTTC. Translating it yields CAGSLLYNEQFF.